The 14 T cell receptor beta chains below come from one sample, sequenced in a study of T cell repertoires in ileal Crohn's disease. The assay was immunoSEQ multiplex PCR, and TCRdb's table has in-frame clones only and misses some. The sample includes some 14,000 clones, under 90% seen only once; the top ten take 6.5%. The material sequenced was ileal tissue. The source of these receptors is an adult with Crohn's disease.

The genes are TRBV4-2 and TRBJ1-2; D may be TRBD1 (5 bases). The CDR3 runs 13 residues. From germline, CDR1 is LGHNA and CDR2 YNFKEQ. V lost 1 base, J lost 5 bases, and 8 bases lay in between. The DNA of the CDR3 is TGTGCCAGCAGCCAAGGACAGCTATATGGCTACACCTTC. It is translated as CASSQGQLYGYTF.

The CDR3 DNA follows: TGTGCCAGCAGACTTATTCGGGGAACTAATGAAAAACTGTTTTTT. It specifies CASRLIRGTNEKLFF. The chain links TRBV2 to TRBJ1-4, with D uncertain. Trimming stripped 6 bases from V and 1 base from J, with 12 bases between. This CDR3 is built from 15 residues. CDR1 is SNHLY, CDR2 FYNNEI, per germline.

CDR3 sequence: CASKGTLNTDTQYF. CDR3 DNA sequence: TGTGCCAGCAAGGGGACTCTTAACACAGATACGCAGTATTTT. The chain joins TRBV6-5 to TRBJ2-3; possibly TRBD2 for D (6 bases). The CDR3 contains 14 residues. Germline assignment: CDR1 MNHEY and CDR2 SVGAGI. Trimming pared 7 bases from V and 2 bases from J, leaving 13 bases between.

J is TRBJ1-1 and V is TRBV5-1; TRBD1 matches at 9 bases. Looked up from germline, CDR1 is SGHRS and CDR2 is YFSETQ. This CDR3 contains 14 residues. Trimming removed 4 bases from V and 2 bases from J; junction bases left unmatched: 3. The CDR3 nucleotides read TGCGCCAGCAGCCGGGACAGGGCCAACACTGAAGCTTTCTTT. It is translated as CASSRDRANTEAFF.

This clone has a handful of counts. V usage is TRBV10-2 and J usage is TRBJ2-1; weak D call: TRBD2 (5 bases). The CDR3 is made up of 15 amino acids. Germline V gene lookup returns CDR1 WSHSY and CDR2 SAAADI. Trimming removed 3 bases from V and 5 bases from J, with 14 bases in between. This CDR3 reads CASSDSVSFNNEQFF. In DNA, the CDR3 is TGCGCCAGCAGTGATAGCGTGAGCTTTAACAATGAGCAGTTCTTC.

This sequence joins TRBV7-3 and TRBJ2-3; TRBD2 agrees at 11 bases. V shed 3 bases, J shed 2 bases, and the junction held 7 bases outside the gene matches. Germline-derived CDR1 and CDR2 are SGHTA and FQGTGA. This CDR3 has 17 amino acids. The CDR3 loop reads CASSFSLAGGDTDTQYF. The DNA of the CDR3 is TGTGCCAGCAGCTTCTCCCTAGCGGGGGGTGACACAGATACGCAGTATTTT.

The chain links TRBV6-1 to TRBJ2-7, with 8 bases aligning to TRBD1. The CDR3 runs to 15 residues. The V gene end was trimmed by 1 base and the J gene end by 4 bases; junction bases not matched to a gene: 6. Looked up from germline, CDR1 is MNHNS and CDR2 is SASEGT. The DNA of the CDR3 is TGTGCCAGCAGTGAAGAGGGACAGGATTTTTACGAGCAGTACTTC. Its protein is CASSEEGQDFYEQYF.

This chain uses TRBV4-2 with TRBJ2-7; 8 bases agree with TRBD1. Germline CDR1 is LGHNA and CDR2 is YNFKEQ. With V trimmed by 0 bases and J by 6 bases, 7 bases remained unmatched. The CDR3 is 15 residues long. The CDR3 nucleotides read TGTGCCAGCAGCCAAGATCCGGGACAGGTGGGCGAGCAGTACTTC. As protein: CASSQDPGQVGEQYF.

This CDR3 is CASSAGQGMKETQYF. CDR3 coding DNA: TGTGCCAGCAGCGCGGGACAGGGAATGAAAGAGACCCAGTACTTC. The rearrangement links TRBV7-2 to TRBJ2-5, with 9 positions matching TRBD1. The length of the CDR3 is 15 residues. Trimming cost V 5 bases and J 3 bases; bases outside gene matches: 7. CDR1 and CDR2 (germline): SGHTA, FQGNSA.

The gene calls are TRBV5-1 and TRBJ2-7; TRBD2 agrees at 14 bases. V gave up 0 bases and J gave up 4 bases; unmatched junction bases: 18. CDR1 and CDR2 (germline): SGHRS, YFSETQ. CDR3 size: 21 residues. The CDR3 nucleotides are TGCGCCAGCAGCTTGGGTGCTGGGACGGGACTAGCGGGAGTGGCCTCTTACGAGCAGTACTTC. Translating gives CASSLGAGTGLAGVASYEQYF.

The gene calls are TRBV11-2 and TRBJ1-2; 12 bases agree with TRBD1. The CDR3 covers 15 residues. V dropped 0 bases and J dropped 6; count of bases not matched to a gene: 2. Germline V gene data show CDR1 as SGHAT and CDR2 as FQNNGV. The CDR3 DNA follows: TGTGCCAGCAGCTTAGATGGGACAGGGGGCGATGGCTACACCTTC. The encoded protein is CASSLDGTGGDGYTF.

This clone was seen just once. The rearrangement joins TRBV9 to TRBJ2-7; D call uncertain. From germline, CDR1 is SGDLS and CDR2 YYNGEE. The V gene lost 3 bases and the J gene lost 4 bases, with 5 bases spanning the gap. This CDR3 has 11 residues. The CDR3 DNA is TGTGCCAGCAGCGCCCAATACGAGCAGTACTTC. It specifies CASSAQYEQYF.

The DNA of the CDR3 is TGTGCCAGCAGTTCGGGACAGGGCCGGTATTCACCCCTCCACTTT. Translating it yields CASSSGQGRYSPLHF. The rearrangement uses TRBV5-4 and TRBJ1-6; the match to TRBD1 covers 9 bases. Trimming at V came to 5 bases and at J to 8 bases, leaving 8 bases not matched to a gene. The CDR3 has 15 residues. Germline values: CDR1 SGHNT, CDR2 YYREEE (reference sequence).

The chain recombines TRBV5-1 with TRBJ2-5; perhaps TRBD2 as D (5 bases). The CDR3 is 13 amino acids. The V gene's germline CDR1 is SGHRS and CDR2 YFSETQ. V was pared by 3 bases and J by 3 bases, with 9 bases between. The CDR3 sequence is CASSWSGKETQYF. Here the CDR3 DNA reads TGCGCCAGCAGCTGGAGCGGAAAAGAGACCCAGTACTTC.